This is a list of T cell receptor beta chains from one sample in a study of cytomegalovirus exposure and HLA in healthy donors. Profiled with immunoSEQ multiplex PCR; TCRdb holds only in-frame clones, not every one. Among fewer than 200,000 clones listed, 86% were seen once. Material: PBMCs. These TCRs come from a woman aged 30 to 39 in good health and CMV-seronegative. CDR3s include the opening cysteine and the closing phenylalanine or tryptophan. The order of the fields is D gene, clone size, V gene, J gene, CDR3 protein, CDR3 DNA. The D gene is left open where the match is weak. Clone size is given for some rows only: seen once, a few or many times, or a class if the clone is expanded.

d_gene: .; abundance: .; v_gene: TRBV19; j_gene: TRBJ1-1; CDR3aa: CASNNRVNTEAFF; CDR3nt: TGTGCCAGTAACAACAGGGTGAACACTGAAGCTTTCTTT
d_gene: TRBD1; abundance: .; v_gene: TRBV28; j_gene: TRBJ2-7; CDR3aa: CASSSQGASSRTISYEQYF; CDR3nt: TGTGCCAGCAGTTCACAGGGGGCGTCCTCCCGAACCATCTCCTACGAGCAGTACTTC
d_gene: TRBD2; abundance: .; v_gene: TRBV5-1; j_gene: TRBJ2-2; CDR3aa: CASSPTSPTTGELFF; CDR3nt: TGCGCCAGCAGCCCGACTAGCCCGACGACCGGGGAGCTGTTTTTT
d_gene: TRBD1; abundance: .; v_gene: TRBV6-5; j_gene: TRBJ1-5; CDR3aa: CASSTTGGNQPQHF; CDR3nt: TGTGCCAGCAGTACAACAGGGGGAAATCAGCCCCAGCATTTT
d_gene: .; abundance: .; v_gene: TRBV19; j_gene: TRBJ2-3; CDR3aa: CASSIGGNSDTQYF; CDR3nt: TGTGCCAGTAGTATCGGGGGCAATAGTGATACGCAGTATTTT
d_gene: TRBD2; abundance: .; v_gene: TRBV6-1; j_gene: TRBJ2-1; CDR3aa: CASSELAGGRTYNEQFF; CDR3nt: TGTGCCAGCAGTGAACTAGCGGGAGGGAGGACCTACAATGAGCAGTTCTTC
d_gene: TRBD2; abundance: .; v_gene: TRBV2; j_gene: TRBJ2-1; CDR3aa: CASREMTSGRSYEQFF; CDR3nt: TGTGCCAGCAGAGAGATGACTAGCGGGAGGTCCTATGAGCAGTTCTTC
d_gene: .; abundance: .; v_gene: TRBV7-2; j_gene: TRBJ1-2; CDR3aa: CASSLVATADGYTF; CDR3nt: TGTGCCAGCAGCTTAGTGGCTACAGCCGATGGCTACACCTTC
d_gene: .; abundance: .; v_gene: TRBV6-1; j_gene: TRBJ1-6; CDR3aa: CASSEDTGRVSPLHF; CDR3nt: TGTGCCAGCAGTGAAGATACAGGGAGGGTTTCACCCCTCCACTTT
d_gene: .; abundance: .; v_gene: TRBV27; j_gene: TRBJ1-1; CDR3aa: CASRDNGDTEAFF; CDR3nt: TGTGCCAGCAGAGATAACGGGGACACTGAAGCTTTCTTT
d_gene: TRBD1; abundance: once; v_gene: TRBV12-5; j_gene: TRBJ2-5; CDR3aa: CASGAGTATATQYF; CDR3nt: TGTGCTAGTGGGGCCGGGACAGCAACGGCGACCCAGTACTTC
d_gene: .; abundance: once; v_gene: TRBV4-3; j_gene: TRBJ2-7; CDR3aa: CASSQDRVRSSYEQYF; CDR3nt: TGCGCCAGCAGCCAAGATAGAGTGAGGAGCTCCTACGAGCAGTACTTC
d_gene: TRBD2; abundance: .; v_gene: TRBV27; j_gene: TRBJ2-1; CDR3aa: CASSSDGGGESEQFF; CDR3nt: TGTGCCAGCAGTTCCGACGGTGGGGGGGAGAGTGAGCAGTTCTTC
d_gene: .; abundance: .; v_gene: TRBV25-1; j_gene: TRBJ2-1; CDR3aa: CASSEFVRGYNEQFF; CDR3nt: TGTGCCAGCAGTGAATTTGTCAGGGGCTACAATGAGCAGTTCTTC
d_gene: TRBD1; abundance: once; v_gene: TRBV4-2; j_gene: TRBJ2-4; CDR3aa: CASSQGGQDEYIQYF; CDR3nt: TGTGCCAGCAGCCAAGGTGGACAGGACGAATACATTCAGTACTTC
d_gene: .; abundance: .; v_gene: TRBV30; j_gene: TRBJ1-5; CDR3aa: CAWSGGGALNQPQHF; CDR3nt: TGTGCCTGGAGTGGTGGAGGGGCTTTAAATCAGCCCCAGCATTTT
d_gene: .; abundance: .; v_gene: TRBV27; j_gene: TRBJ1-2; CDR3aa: CASSLKGYGYTF; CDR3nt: TGTGCCAGCAGTTTAAAGGGCTATGGCTACACCTTC
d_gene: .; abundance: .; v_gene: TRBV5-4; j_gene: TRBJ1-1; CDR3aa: CASSSGMNTEAFF; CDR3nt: TGTGCCAGCAGCTCCGGGATGAACACTGAAGCTTTCTTT
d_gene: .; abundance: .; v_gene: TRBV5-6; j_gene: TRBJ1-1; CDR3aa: CASSLTGPGTEAFF; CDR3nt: TGTGCCAGCAGCTTAACGGGGCCAGGGACTGAAGCTTTCTTT
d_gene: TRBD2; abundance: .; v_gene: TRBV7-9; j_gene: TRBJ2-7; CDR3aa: CASSSHRGGPYEQYF; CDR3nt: TGTGCCAGCAGCTCCCACCGGGGGGGGCCCTACGAGCAGTACTTC
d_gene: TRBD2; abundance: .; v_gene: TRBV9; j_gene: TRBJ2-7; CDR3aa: CASSPRGAGGASYEQYF; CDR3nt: TGTGCCAGCAGCCCCCGGGGGGCGGGAGGCGCCTCCTACGAGCAGTACTTC
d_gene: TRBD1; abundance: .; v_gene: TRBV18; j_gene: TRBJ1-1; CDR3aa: CASSTTGSRTEAFF; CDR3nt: TGTGCCAGCTCAACGACAGGGTCGAGGACTGAAGCTTTCTTT
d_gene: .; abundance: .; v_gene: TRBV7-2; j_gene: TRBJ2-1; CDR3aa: CASSLGSGYNEQFF; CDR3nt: TGTGCCAGCAGCCTCGGTTCAGGCTACAATGAGCAGTTCTTC
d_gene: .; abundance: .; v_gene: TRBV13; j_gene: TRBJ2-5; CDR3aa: CASSSRDSGKTQYF; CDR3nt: TGTGCCAGCAGCTCGCGGGACAGTGGAAAGACCCAGTACTTC
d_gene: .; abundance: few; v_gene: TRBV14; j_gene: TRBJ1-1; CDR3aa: CASGWGVNTEAFF; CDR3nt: TGTGCCAGCGGCTGGGGAGTGAACACTGAAGCTTTCTTT
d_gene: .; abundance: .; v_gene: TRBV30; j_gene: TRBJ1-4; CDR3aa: CAWTSGTDGEKLFF; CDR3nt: TGTGCCTGGACCTCAGGGACGGACGGTGAAAAACTGTTTTTT
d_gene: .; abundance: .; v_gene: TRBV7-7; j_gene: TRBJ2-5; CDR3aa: CASSSARDQETQYF; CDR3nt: TGTGCCAGCAGCTCAGCCCGGGATCAAGAGACCCAGTACTTC
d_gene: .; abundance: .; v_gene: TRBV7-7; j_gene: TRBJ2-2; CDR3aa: CASSLAGHPAGELFF; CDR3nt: TGTGCTAGCAGCTTAGCTGGACACCCCGCCGGGGAGCTGTTTTTT
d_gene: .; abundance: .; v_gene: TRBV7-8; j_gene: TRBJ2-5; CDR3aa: CASSLGGVGETQYF; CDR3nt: TGTGCCAGCAGCTTAGGTGGAGTGGGGGAGACCCAGTACTTC
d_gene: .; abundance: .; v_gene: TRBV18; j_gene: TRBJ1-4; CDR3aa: CASSPRLGELFF; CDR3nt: TGTGCCAGCTCACCACGTTTGGGGGAACTGTTTTTT
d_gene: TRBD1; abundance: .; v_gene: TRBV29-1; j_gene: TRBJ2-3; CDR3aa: CSVDGTGGEDTQYF; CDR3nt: TGCAGCGTTGATGGGACAGGGGGCGAAGATACGCAGTATTTT
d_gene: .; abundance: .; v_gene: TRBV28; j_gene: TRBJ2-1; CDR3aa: CASSLAYSSYNEQFF; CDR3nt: TGTGCCAGCAGTCTAGCGTATAGCTCCTACAATGAGCAGTTCTTC
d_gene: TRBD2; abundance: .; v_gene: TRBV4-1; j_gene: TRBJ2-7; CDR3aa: CASSAGLAGGPGSYEQYF; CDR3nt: TGCGCCAGCAGCGCCGGACTAGCGGGAGGGCCTGGGTCCTACGAGCAGTACTTC
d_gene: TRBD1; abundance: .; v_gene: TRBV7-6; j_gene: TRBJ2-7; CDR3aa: CASSPGQSGVGYEQYF; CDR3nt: TGTGCCAGCAGCCCGGGACAGTCCGGCGTAGGCTACGAGCAGTACTTC
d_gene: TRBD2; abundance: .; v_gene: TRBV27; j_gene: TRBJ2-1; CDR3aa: CASSSLRLAGTYNEQFF; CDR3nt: TGTGCCAGCAGTTCCCTACGACTAGCGGGGACCTACAATGAGCAGTTCTTC
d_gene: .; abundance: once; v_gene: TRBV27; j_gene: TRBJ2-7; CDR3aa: CASSLRGNLDGQYF; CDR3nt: TGTGCCAGCAGTTTAAGAGGGAATCTGGATGGGCAGTACTTC